Reported below is one TCR beta chain. Per germline, CDR1 WNHNN and CDR2 SYGVQD (reference sequence). This CDR3 is 15 amino acids long. The ends were cut back, 0 bases at V and 1 base at J, with 9 bases in the middle. The sample originates from a study of shared clonotypes between healthy human individuals. The assay was immunoSEQ multiplex PCR, and TCRdb's table has in-frame clones only and misses some. Among over 2 million clones listed, 85% to 95% were seen once. The receptor comes from a man between 18 and 35 years old in good health. Sequenced material: naive CD4+ T cells sorted from blood. Stated subset: CD45RA+ positively selected. The rearrangement uses TRBV10-1 and TRBJ1-1; D is unclear. CDR3 in amino acids: CASSESGNPNTEAFF. The DNA for the CDR3 is TGCGCCAGCAGTGAGTCGGGGAACCCGAACACTGAAGCTTTCTTT.